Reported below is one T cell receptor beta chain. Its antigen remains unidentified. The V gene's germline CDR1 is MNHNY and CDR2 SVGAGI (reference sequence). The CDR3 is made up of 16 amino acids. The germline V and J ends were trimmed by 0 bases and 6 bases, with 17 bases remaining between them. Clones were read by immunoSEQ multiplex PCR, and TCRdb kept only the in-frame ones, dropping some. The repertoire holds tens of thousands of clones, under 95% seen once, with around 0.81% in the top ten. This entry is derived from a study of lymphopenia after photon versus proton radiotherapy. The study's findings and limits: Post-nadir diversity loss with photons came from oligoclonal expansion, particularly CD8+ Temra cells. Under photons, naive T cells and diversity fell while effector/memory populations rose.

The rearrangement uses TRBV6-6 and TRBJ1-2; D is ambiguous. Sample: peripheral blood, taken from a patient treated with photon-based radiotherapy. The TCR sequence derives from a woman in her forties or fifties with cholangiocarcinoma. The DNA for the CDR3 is TGTGCCAGCAGTTACTCATGGGAAAACCCCCTTCATGGCTACACCTTC. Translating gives CASSYSWENPLHGYTF.